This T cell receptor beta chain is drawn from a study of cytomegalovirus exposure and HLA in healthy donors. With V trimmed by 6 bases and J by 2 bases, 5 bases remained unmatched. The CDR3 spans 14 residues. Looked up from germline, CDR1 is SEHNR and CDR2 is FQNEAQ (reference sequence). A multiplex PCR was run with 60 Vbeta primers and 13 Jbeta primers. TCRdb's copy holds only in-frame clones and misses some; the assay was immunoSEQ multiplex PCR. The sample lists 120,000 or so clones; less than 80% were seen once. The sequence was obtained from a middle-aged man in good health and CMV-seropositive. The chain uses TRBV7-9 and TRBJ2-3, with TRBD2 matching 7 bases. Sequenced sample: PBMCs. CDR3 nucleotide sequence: TGTGCCAGCAGTCTGGGGGGGTTCACAGATACGCAGTATTTT. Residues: CASSLGGFTDTQYF.